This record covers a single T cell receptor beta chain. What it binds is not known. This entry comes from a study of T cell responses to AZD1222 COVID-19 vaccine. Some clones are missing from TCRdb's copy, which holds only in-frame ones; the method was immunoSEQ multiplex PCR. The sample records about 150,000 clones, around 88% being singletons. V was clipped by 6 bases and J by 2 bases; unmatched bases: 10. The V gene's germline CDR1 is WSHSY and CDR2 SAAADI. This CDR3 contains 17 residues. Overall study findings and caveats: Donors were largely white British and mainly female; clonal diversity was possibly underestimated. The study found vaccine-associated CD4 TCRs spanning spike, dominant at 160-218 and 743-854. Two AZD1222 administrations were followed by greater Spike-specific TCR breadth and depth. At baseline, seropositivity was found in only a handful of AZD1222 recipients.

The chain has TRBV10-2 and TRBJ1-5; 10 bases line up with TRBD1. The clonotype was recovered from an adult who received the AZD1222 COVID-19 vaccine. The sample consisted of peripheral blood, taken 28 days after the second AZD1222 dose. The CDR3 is CASRSGTGVMGNQPQHF. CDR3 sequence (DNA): TGCGCCAGCAGATCCGGGACAGGGGTTATGGGCAATCAGCCCCAGCATTTT.